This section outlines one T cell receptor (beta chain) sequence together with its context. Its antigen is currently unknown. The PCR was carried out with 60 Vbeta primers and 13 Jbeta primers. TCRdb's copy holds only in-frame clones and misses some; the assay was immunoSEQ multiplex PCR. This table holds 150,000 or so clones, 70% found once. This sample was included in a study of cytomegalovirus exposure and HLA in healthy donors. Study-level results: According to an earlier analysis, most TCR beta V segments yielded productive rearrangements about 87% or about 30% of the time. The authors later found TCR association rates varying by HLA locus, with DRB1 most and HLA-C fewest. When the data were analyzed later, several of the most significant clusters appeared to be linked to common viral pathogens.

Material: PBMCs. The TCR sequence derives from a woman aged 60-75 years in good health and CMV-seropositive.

The CDR3 region has the DNA TGTGCCAGCAGCCCGATGGGTGGGAGGGCCAAATCAGGGGTCTACGAGCAGTACTTC. It translates to CASSPMGGRAKSGVYEQYF. This chain joins TRBV7-9 and TRBJ2-7; weak D call: TRBD2 (7 bases). Germline loops: CDR1 SEHNR, CDR2 FQNEAQ (reference sequence). The CDR3 length is 19 residues. V dropped 5 bases and J dropped 3 bases, with 29 bases sitting between them.